These T cell receptor beta chains were read from a single sample in a study of blood T cells in healthy people across ages. TCRdb ran MiXCR on the 5' RACE reads and lists one entry per CDR3 protein. This table holds roughly 1,100,000 distinct CDR3 sequences, around 25% found once. A further study also used this sample, focusing on T cells of mothers and their children.

The sample consisted of blood. All receptors come from a girl aged 2-9 years in good health. CDR3s include the opening cysteine and the closing phenylalanine or tryptophan. A D gene is named only where the DNA matches it firmly. The size field is filled for only some rows; it gives once, few, many or a size class.

clone_size d_call j_call v_call cdr3_nt cdr3_aa
. TRBD2 TRBJ2-5 TRBV5-1 TGCGCCAGCAGCATCGGACTAGTGGAAGGAACCCAGTACTTC CASSIGLVEGTQYF
. TRBD2 TRBJ2-7 TRBV29-1 TGCAGCGTTGGAAATGTAGCGGGAGATCGGTACGAGCAGTACTTC CSVGNVAGDRYEQYF
. TRBD2 TRBJ2-7 TRBV29-1 TGCAGCGTCAAGGGACTAAACGAGCAGTACTTC CSVKGLNEQYF
. . TRBJ2-1 TRBV12-3/TRBV12-4 TGTGCCAGCAGCCCCACTAGGGTGCCGGGTAATGAGCAGTTCTTC CASSPTRVPGNEQFF
few . TRBJ1-2 TRBV20-1 TGCAGTGCCGGGACCAATTCCCTCCCTATGGGCTACACCTTC CSAGTNSLPMGYTF
. TRBD2 TRBJ2-1 TRBV9 TGTGCCAGCAGCGTACCCTCTAGCGGGGGGTCTTTGAATGAGCAGTTCTTC CASSVPSSGGSLNEQFF
many . TRBJ2-4 TRBV13 TGTGCCAGCAGCCAATGGGCTTTAGCCAAAAACATTCAGTACTTC CASSQWALAKNIQYF
. . TRBJ2-7 TRBV5-1 TGCGCCAGCAGCTTGGTGGGGGTCGATACGGCGACAGATACCTACGAGCAGTACTTC CASSLVGVDTATDTYEQYF
. . TRBJ2-5 TRBV12-3/TRBV12-4 TGTGCCAGCAGTCCGACTACCTCAGAGACCCAGTACTTC CASSPTTSETQYF
. . TRBJ2-5 TRBV2 TGTGCCAGCAGTGATACAGTCACGTTGTATGAGACCCAGTACTTC CASSDTVTLYETQYF
. . TRBJ2-7 TRBV7-2 TGTGCCAGCAGCACGCCCGGGACGGACTACGAGCAGTACTTC CASSTPGTDYEQYF
. . TRBJ2-7 TRBV29-1 TGCAGCGTTGAAGATTCGAGGTACGAGCAGTACTTC CSVEDSRYEQYF
few . TRBJ1-5 TRBV12-3/TRBV12-4 TGTGCCAGCAGTCCGAACAGGGAAAGCAATCAGCCCCAGCATTTT CASSPNRESNQPQHF
few TRBD1 TRBJ2-4 TRBV7-8 TGTGCCAGCAGCCTGGACAGGGACGTTTATGGCATTCAGTACTTC CASSLDRDVYGIQYF
. TRBD1 TRBJ2-7 TRBV6-5 TGTGCCGTTCAGCCGGCAGGGGGCTACGAGCAGTACTTC CAVQPAGGYEQYF
few . TRBJ2-5 TRBV3-1 TGTGCCAGCAGCCGCGAGGAAAGGACAGAGCAAGAGACCCAGTACTTC CASSREERTEQETQYF
few . TRBJ2-7 TRBV2 TGTGCCAGCAGTGAAGCGGGGGGCCGGGAGCAGTACTTC CASSEAGGREQYF
. . TRBJ2-6 TRBV5-1 TGCGCCAGCAGGATCCAGAACCGGGCCAACGTCCTGACTTTC CASRIQNRANVLTF
. . TRBJ2-5 TRBV6-5 TGTGCCAGCAGTTACTCGAAGTCAGAGGGGACCCAGTACTTC CASSYSKSEGTQYF
. TRBD2 TRBJ2-1 TRBV7-3 TGTGCCAGCAGCGCCACCGGGACTAGCCTGCATGAGCAGTTCTTC CASSATGTSLHEQFF
. . TRBJ2-2 TRBV6-6 TGTGCCAGCAGTTTTACCCTCACCGGGGAGCTGTTTTTT CASSFTLTGELFF
few TRBD2 TRBJ2-3 TRBV4-1 TGCGCCAGCAGCCAAACAGTACGGCGGGAGTGGTTGGCAGATACGCAGTATTTT CASSQTVRREWLADTQYF
many . TRBJ1-2 TRBV5-1 TGTGCCAGCAGCTCGGGACAAGGATATGGCTACACCTTC CASSSGQGYGYTF
. . TRBJ2-1 TRBV12-3/TRBV12-4 . CASSFKVAGGTFF
. . TRBJ1-2 TRBV12-3/TRBV12-4 TGTGCCAGCGGTATCAATTATGGCTACCCCTTC CASGINYGYPF
. . TRBJ2-1 TRBV12-3/TRBV12-4 TGTGCCAGCAGTGTGACAGGATCAAAGGGCAATGAGCAGTTCTTC CASSVTGSKGNEQFF
few . TRBJ1-2 TRBV7-9 TGTGCCAGCAGCTTTAGGATGACTAACTATGGCTACACCTTC CASSFRMTNYGYTF
few . TRBJ2-5 TRBV6-5 TGTGCCAGCAGTCCATCGACAGCAGAAGAGACCCAGTACTTC CASSPSTAEETQYF
. TRBD2 TRBJ2-5 TRBV12-3/TRBV12-4 TGTGCCAGCAGTCCTAGCGGGGGGCTAAAAGAGACCCAGTACTTC CASSPSGGLKETQYF
. TRBD1 TRBJ2-3 TRBV28 TGTGCCAGCAGTTTCAAAGGGGGCTGGTCTACGCAGTATTTT CASSFKGGWSTQYF
. . TRBJ2-1 TRBV3-1 TGTGCCAGCAGCCAAGTGCATGAGCAGTTCTTC CASSQVHEQFF
few TRBD2 TRBJ2-3 TRBV12-3/TRBV12-4 TGTGCCAGCAGTTTTGGCGGGGGGATCCTACGCACAGATACGCAGTATTTT CASSFGGGILRTDTQYF
few . TRBJ2-3 TRBV24-1 TGTGCCACCAGTGATTTCACTGTTCATACGCAGTATTTT CATSDFTVHTQYF
few TRBD2 TRBJ2-3 TRBV11-2 TGTGCCAGCAGCCCACCGGGACTATCCGATACGCAGTATTTT CASSPPGLSDTQYF
. TRBD2 TRBJ2-5 TRBV5-1 TGCGCCAGCGGCCGGGAGGGGTGGCGTCAAGAGACCCAGTACTTC CASGREGWRQETQYF
. TRBD2 TRBJ2-7 TRBV27 TGTGCCAGCAGTTTTGGGACTAGCAACTACGAGCAGCACTTC CASSFGTSNYEQHF